This TCR beta chain is drawn from a study of shared clonotypes between healthy human individuals. Only in-frame clones appear in the TCRdb table, and some are missing; sequencing was by immunoSEQ multiplex PCR. This repertoire shows about 550,000 clones, less than 97% found once; its top ten account for roughly 0.1%. It was CD45RO-negative cells, positively selected for CCR7, that made up naive CD8 cells, with terminally differentiated effector memory CD45RA+ cells excluded. Nashville, Tennessee was home to all donors, who were Caucasian adults. Study conclusions and caveats: The donor pool, a small one, limited the genetic and exposure-history diversity represented.

Concerning this clone itself: Its antigen remains unidentified.

This CDR3 region has 19 residues. The V gene lost 5 bases and the J gene lost 6 bases, with 29 bases spanning the gap. CDR1 and CDR2 from the germline V gene are SEHNR and FQNEAQ (reference sequence). V gene TRBV7-9 combines with J gene TRBJ2-1; a weak D match, TRBD1 (6 bases). The sequencing sample was made of naive CD8+ T cells sorted from blood. This TCR derives from a young woman in good health. Here the CDR3 reads CASSQAGEKGDPDFNEQFF. CDR3 nucleotide sequence: TGTGCCAGCAGCCAAGCAGGGGAGAAAGGGGACCCGGATTTCAATGAGCAGTTCTTC. Based on the CDR3 plus reference TRBV7-9 and TRBJ2-1, the full variable domain is DTGVSQNPRHKITKRGQNVTFRCDPISEHNRLYWYRQTLGQGPEFLTYFQNEAQLEKSRLLSDRFSAERPKGSFSTLEIQRTEQGDSAMYLCASSQAGEKGDPDFNEQFFGPGTRLTVL.